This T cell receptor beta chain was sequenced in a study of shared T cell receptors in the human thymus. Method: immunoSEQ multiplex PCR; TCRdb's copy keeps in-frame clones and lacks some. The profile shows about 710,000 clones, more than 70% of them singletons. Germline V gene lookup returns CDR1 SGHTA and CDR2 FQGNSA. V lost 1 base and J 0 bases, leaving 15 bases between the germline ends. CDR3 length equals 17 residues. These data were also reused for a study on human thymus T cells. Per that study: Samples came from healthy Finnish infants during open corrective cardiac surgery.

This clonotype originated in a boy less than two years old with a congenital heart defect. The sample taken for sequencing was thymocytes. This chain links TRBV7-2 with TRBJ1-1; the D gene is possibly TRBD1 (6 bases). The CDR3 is CASSLEGGAIMNTEAFF. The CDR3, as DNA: TGTGCCAGCAGCTTAGAAGGGGGAGCCATCATGAACACTGAAGCTTTCTTT.